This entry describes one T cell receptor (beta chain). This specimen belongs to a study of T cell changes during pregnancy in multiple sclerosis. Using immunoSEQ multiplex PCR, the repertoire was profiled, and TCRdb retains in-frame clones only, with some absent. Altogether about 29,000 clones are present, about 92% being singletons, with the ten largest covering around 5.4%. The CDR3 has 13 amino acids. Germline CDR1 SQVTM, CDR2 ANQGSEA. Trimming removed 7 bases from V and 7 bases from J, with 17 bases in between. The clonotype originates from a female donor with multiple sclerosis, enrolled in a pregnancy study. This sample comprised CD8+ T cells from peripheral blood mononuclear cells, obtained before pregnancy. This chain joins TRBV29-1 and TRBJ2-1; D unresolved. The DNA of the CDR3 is TGCAGCGCCTCGCAGGTAAAAATGAATGAGCAGTTCTTC. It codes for CSASQVKMNEQFF.